Listed below are T cell receptor beta chains from one sample, sequenced in a study of beta chain features in type 1 diabetes. Some clones are missing from TCRdb's copy, which holds only in-frame ones; the method was immunoSEQ multiplex PCR. The sample carries a few hundred thousand clones, 11% recorded once. The sequenced sample consisted of naive CD4+ T cells from blood. These receptors were obtained from a woman in her 30s in good health. Both conserved end residues are part of each CDR3. The D gene is left open where the match is weak. Not every row has a clone size; where given, it reads once, few, many or a size class.

16	TRBJ2-7	few	TRBD2	TRBV7-2	TGTGCCAGCAGCTTGCGGAATAGCGGGATAAGATACGAGCAGTACTTC	CASSLRNSGIRYEQYF
14	TRBJ1-1	few	TRBD1	TRBV5-6	TGTGCCAGCAGCACGTCGACAGGGCCCGCTGAAGCTTTCTTT	CASSTSTGPAEAFF
15	TRBJ2-5	NA	NA	TRBV5-4	TGTGCCAGCAGCTTGGGGCACAGCGGAGAAGAGACCCAGTACTTC	CASSLGHSGEETQYF
16	TRBJ2-7	NA	TRBD1	TRBV4-2	TGTGCCAGCAGCCAAGACAGGGCTGACAGGGGCTACGAGCAGTACTTC	CASSQDRADRGYEQYF
11	TRBJ2-3	NA	NA	TRBV7-9	TGTGCCAGAGAGGCAGCAGATACGCAGTATTTT	CAREAADTQYF
11	TRBJ2-2	NA	NA	TRBV11-3	TGTGCCAGCAGCCCGTACGGGGAGCTGTTTTTT	CASSPYGELFF
17	TRBJ2-1	NA	TRBD1	TRBV19	TGTGCCAGTAGCCCCGGACAGGGGGGGCCACGTTTGGGTGAGCAGTTCTTC	CASSPGQGGPRLGEQFF
16	TRBJ2-1	NA	TRBD2	TRBV28	TGTGCCAGCAGTTTGGATCCGCGGGAGCAGTGGAATGAGCAGTTCTTC	CASSLDPREQWNEQFF
16	TRBJ2-1	few	TRBD1	TRBV2	TGTGCCAGCAGTGAAAGGGGACAGGGAAACTACAATGAGCAGTTCTTC	CASSERGQGNYNEQFF
14	TRBJ2-7	few	NA	TRBV4-2	TGTGCCAGCAGCCAAGGGCAGGGCGCCTACGAGCAGTACTTC	CASSQGQGAYEQYF
15	TRBJ1-1	few	NA	TRBV6-5	TGTGCCAGCAGTTACGGGGAGCCCGGGAACACTGAAGCTTTCTTT	CASSYGEPGNTEAFF
15	TRBJ1-4	few	NA	TRBV5-1	TGCGCCAGCAATGAGGGTTCATCGGGGAATGAAAAACTGTTTTTT	CASNEGSSGNEKLFF
14	TRBJ1-1	NA	NA	TRBV18	TGTGCCAGCTCACAAACGATTCCCCAGAGCAACAGTGCATTT	CASSQTIPQSNSAF
17	TRBJ2-6	few	NA	TRBV5-1	TGCGCCAGCAGCTTGGTGGGGCAGGGATCTGGGGCCAACGTCCTGACTTTC	CASSLVGQGSGANVLTF
15	TRBJ2-7	few	TRBD2	TRBV19	TGTGCCAGTAGTACCACCGGGACTAGTTTCTACGAGCAGTACTTC	CASSTTGTSFYEQYF
14	TRBJ2-1	few	TRBD1	TRBV18	TGTGCCAGCTCACCCGGACAGGTGATCTATGAGCAGTTCTTC	CASSPGQVIYEQFF
12	TRBJ2-1	few	TRBD2	TRBV30	TGTGCTGGGACTAGCGGGGGCCCTGGGCAGTTCTTC	CAGTSGGPGQFF
15	TRBJ2-1	few	TRBD2	TRBV7-9	TGTGCCAGCAGCTTAGTTGCGGGAGCCTACAATGAGCAGTTCTTC	CASSLVAGAYNEQFF
15	TRBJ2-7	NA	NA	TRBV7-2	TGTGCCAGCAGCAGAGGGACATCCAGCTCCTACGAGCAGTACTTC	CASSRGTSSSYEQYF
16	TRBJ2-1	few	TRBD2	TRBV28	TGTGCCAGTGGACTAGCGGGGTCAAGCTCCTACAATGAGCAGTTCTTC	CASGLAGSSSYNEQFF
15	TRBJ2-5	few	TRBD1	TRBV5-1	TGCGCCAGCAGCTTGGTGGGACAGGGGATGGAGACCCAGTACTTC	CASSLVGQGMETQYF
14	TRBJ1-5	NA	NA	TRBV7-2	TGTGCCAGCAGCTTAGGAGAGGGCGGTCAGCCCCAGCATTTT	CASSLGEGGQPQHF
15	TRBJ2-3	NA	TRBD2	TRBV5-6	TGTGCCAGCAGCAGGGGACTAGCGGGAGTTGGTACGCAGTATTTT	CASSRGLAGVGTQYF
15	TRBJ2-3	NA	NA	TRBV5-1	TGCGCCAGCAGCTTGGGGCAGGATCACACAGATACGCAGTATTTT	CASSLGQDHTDTQYF
15	TRBJ2-7	NA	NA	TRBV7-3	TGTGCCAGCAGCCAGGGGCAGGGGACCTTCTACGAGCAGTACTTC	CASSQGQGTFYEQYF
14	TRBJ1-2	NA	NA	TRBV7-8	TGTGCCAGCAGCCCACGGCGGGCAGGGGATGGCTACACCTTC	CASSPRRAGDGYTF
15	TRBJ2-5	few	TRBD1	TRBV29-1	TGCAGCGCCCGGCCCCGGGACAGGGGTCAGAAGACCCAGTACTTC	CSARPRDRGQKTQYF
16	TRBJ2-7	few	TRBD2	TRBV10-3	TGTGCCATCAGGTCCGGGACTAGCGGGATTGGCTACGAGCAGTACTTC	CAIRSGTSGIGYEQYF
16	TRBJ2-6	NA	TRBD1	TRBV30	TGTGCCTGGGCGGGGACAGGCTCCTCTGGGGCCAACGTCCTGACTTTC	CAWAGTGSSGANVLTF